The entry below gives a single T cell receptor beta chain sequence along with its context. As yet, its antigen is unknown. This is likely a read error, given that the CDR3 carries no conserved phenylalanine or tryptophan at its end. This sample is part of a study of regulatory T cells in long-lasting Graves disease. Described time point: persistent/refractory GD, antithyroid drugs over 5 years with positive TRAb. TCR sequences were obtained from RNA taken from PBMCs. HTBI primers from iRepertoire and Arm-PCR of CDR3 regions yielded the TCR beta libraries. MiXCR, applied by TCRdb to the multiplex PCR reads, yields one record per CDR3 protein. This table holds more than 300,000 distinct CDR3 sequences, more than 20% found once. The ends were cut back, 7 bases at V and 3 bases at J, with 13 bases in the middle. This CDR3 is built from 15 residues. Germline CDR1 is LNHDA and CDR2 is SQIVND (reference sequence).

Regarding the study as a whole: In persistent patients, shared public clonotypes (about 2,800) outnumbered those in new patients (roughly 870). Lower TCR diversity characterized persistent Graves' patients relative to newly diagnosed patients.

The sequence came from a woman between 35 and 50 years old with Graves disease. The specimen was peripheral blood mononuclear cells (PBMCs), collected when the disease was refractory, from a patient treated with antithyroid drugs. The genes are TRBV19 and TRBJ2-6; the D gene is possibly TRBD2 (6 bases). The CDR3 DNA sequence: TGTGCCAGTATGGAGGGAAGTCGTGGGGCCAACGTCCTGACTCTC. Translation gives CASMEGSRGANVLTL.